These T cell receptor beta chains were read from a single sample in a study of blood T cell repertoires in COVID-19. Repertoires were generated with immunoSEQ multiplex PCR, while TCRdb's copy carries only in-frame clones and drops some. The sample contains 140,000 or so clones, around 80% of which appear only once. Material: peripheral blood. The receptors derive from a woman between 55 and 75 years old with acute or convalescent COVID-19. Both conserved end residues are part of each CDR3. The order of the fields is D gene, J gene, V gene, CDR3 protein. The D gene is left open where the match is weak.

>.|TRBJ2-5|TRBV27
CASRTGYQETQYF
>TRBD2|TRBJ2-1|TRBV11-2
CASSFPGGESYNEQFF
>TRBD1|TRBJ2-7|TRBV2
CAKEGTGKYEQYF
>TRBD1|TRBJ2-7|TRBV28
CAAGGRVRGEQYF
>TRBD2|TRBJ2-7|TRBV5-6
CASSLEGGYEQYF
>TRBD2|TRBJ2-1|TRBV7-9
CASSLGLWLAGGSSQFF
>.|TRBJ2-3|TRBV11-3
CASSLGRGVGDTQYF
>TRBD1|TRBJ2-3|TRBV19
CASSKRISWGQGVDVSTDTQYF
>.|TRBJ1-4|TRBV6-2/TRBV6-3
CASSYSGWDIYNEKLFF
>TRBD2|TRBJ2-1|TRBV6-5
CASSYRTSGNQNEQFF
>TRBD1|TRBJ1-2|TRBV6-1
CASSEEGVGTDIYGYTF
>.|TRBJ1-6|TRBV19
CASSINRESPLHF
>.|TRBJ2-2|TRBV19
CASSNGRGENTGELFF
>TRBD1|TRBJ1-2|TRBV12-3/TRBV12-4
CASSRDRSRGYTF
>TRBD1|TRBJ2-7|TRBV5-1
CASSFGGTGSYEQYF
>TRBD2|TRBJ2-7|TRBV6-5
CASSPGGDYEQYF
>TRBD2|TRBJ2-1|TRBV27
CASSLFTSGDNNEQFF
>.|TRBJ1-5|TRBV27
CASSLVFGQPQHF